The rows below give T cell receptor beta chains drawn from one sample of a study of response to subunit inactivated influenza vaccine. TCRdb analysed the RT-PCR reads with MiXCR anew, one entry per CDR3 protein. The sample includes 450,000 to 500,000 distinct CDR3 sequences, approximately 9.9% of them seen just once. Sequenced material: PBMCs from blood, taken roughly 6 weeks after vaccination. Receptor source: a middle-aged man who received an inactivated influenza vaccine. Each CDR3 is given with its conserved first and last residue. A D gene is named only where the DNA matches it firmly. Some rows have no size entry. The others give once, few or many, or a class for an expanded clone.

j_gene,v_gene,abundance,d_gene,CDR3nt,CDR3aa
TRBJ2-1,TRBV7-9,few,-,TGTGCCAGCAACATGAAAGGGCACAACAATGAGCAGTTCTTC,CASNMKGHNNEQFF
TRBJ2-7,TRBV12-3/TRBV12-4,-,TRBD2,TGTGCCAGCAGTTTAGCGGGACTAGCGGGGGACTACGAGCAGTACTTC,CASSLAGLAGDYEQYF
TRBJ2-5,TRBV12-3/TRBV12-4,-,TRBD1,TGTGCCAGCAGTGCTATACAGGGGGTCGGGGAGACCCAGTACTTC,CASSAIQGVGETQYF
TRBJ2-1,TRBV5-6,-,TRBD2,TGTGCCAGCAGCGCGCCGGGGACTAGCCTGCAAGCCTACAATGAGCAGTTCTTC,CASSAPGTSLQAYNEQFF
TRBJ2-1,TRBV4-3,-,-,TGCGCCAGCAGCCAAGAGTGGATCCGCTACAATGAGCAGTTCTTC,CASSQEWIRYNEQFF
TRBJ2-2,TRBV7-2,few,-,TGTGCCAGCAGCTCGGCACAGGGTCCCGGGGAGCTGTTTTTT,CASSSAQGPGELFF
TRBJ2-1,TRBV6-2/TRBV6-3,-,-,TGTGCCAGCAGTTATTGGAGCTCCTACAATGAGCAGTTCTTC,CASSYWSSYNEQFF
TRBJ1-5,TRBV5-1,-,-,TGCGCCAGCAGCTTGGACAGGGACTGGAATTGCAATCAGCCCCAGCATTTT,CASSLDRDWNCNQPQHF
TRBJ1-5,TRBV6-2/TRBV6-3,many,TRBD1,TGTGCCAGCAGACCTGGGACAGGCCTTAGGGCTAGCAATCAGCCCCAGCATTTT,CASRPGTGLRASNQPQHF
TRBJ2-7,TRBV5-1,-,TRBD2,TGCGCCAGCAGCGCCCAACGGGAGCGGGAGTCGCCCTACGAGCAGTACTTC,CASSAQRERESPYEQYF
TRBJ1-2,TRBV20-1,-,-,TGCAGTGCTAGAGATTCGGACAGAAACTATGGCTACACCTTC,CSARDSDRNYGYTF
TRBJ2-5,TRBV12-3/TRBV12-4,few,TRBD1,TGTGCCAGCAGCTGGGACAGCCAAGAGACCCAGTACTTC,CASSWDSQETQYF
TRBJ1-1,TRBV29-1,many,-,TGCAGCGTTGGGGAGGGGATGAACACTGAAGCTTTCTTT,CSVGEGMNTEAFF
TRBJ1-5,TRBV7-9,few,TRBD1,TGTGCCAGCAGCCCACAGGGGTTCAATCAGCCCCAGCATTTT,CASSPQGFNQPQHF
TRBJ2-5,TRBV30,few,-,TGTGCCTGGGGCTCGGCCGGGGCGTACCAAGAGACCCAGTACTTC,CAWGSAGAYQETQYF
TRBJ2-6,TRBV11-2,few,-,TGTGCCAGCAGGATCCCAGGTCGCTGGGCCAACGTCCTGACTTTC,CASRIPGRWANVLTF
TRBJ2-7,TRBV20-1,-,TRBD2,TGCAGTGCTTACTTCCCTCGGCGGGCCGGGGGGGAGCAGTACTTC,CSAYFPRRAGGEQYF
TRBJ2-7,TRBV7-9,-,TRBD2,TGTGCCGGATCAAGCGGGAGCTCCTACGAGCAGTACTTC,CAGSSGSSYEQYF
TRBJ1-4,TRBV18,-,-,TGTGCCAGCTCACCACAGGGGATCAGGGCTAATGAAAAACTGTTTTTT,CASSPQGIRANEKLFF
TRBJ1-1,TRBV2,few,-,TGTGCCAGCAGTGAAATAGCGAACACTGAAGCTTTCTTT,CASSEIANTEAFF
TRBJ1-5,TRBV20-1,many,TRBD1,TGCAGTGCTTACAGGGGCGGGAATCAGCCCCAGCATTTT,CSAYRGGNQPQHF
TRBJ2-5,TRBV29-1,many,TRBD1,TGCAGCATAACAGGGGGCCTGGAGACCCAGTACTTC,CSITGGLETQYF
TRBJ2-7,TRBV13,few,TRBD2,TGTGCCAGCACCATCCGATCTGGACTAGCGGGACTCTTACCAGAGCAGTACTTC,CASTIRSGLAGLLPEQYF
TRBJ2-7,TRBV5-1,few,TRBD2,TGCGCCAGCAGCCCCACACCCGGGACTAGCTTCTACGAGCAGTACTTC,CASSPTPGTSFYEQYF
TRBJ2-5,TRBV11-2,-,TRBD2,TGTGCCAGCAGCTCCCCGTGGAGCGGGACGTTCGGGGAGACCCAGTACTTC,CASSSPWSGTFGETQYF
TRBJ2-5,TRBV12-3/TRBV12-4,few,-,TGTGCCAGCAGCGATCTGGGTGGGGGGCTCGAGACCCAGTACTTC,CASSDLGGGLETQYF
TRBJ2-5,TRBV24-1,many,-,TGTGCCACCAGTTTTGGGGTGACCCAGTACTTC,CATSFGVTQYF
TRBJ2-1,TRBV27,-,TRBD2,TGTGCCAGCAGTAAGGGACTAGCGGGAAGGTCCTACAATGAGCAGTTCTTC,CASSKGLAGRSYNEQFF
TRBJ2-2,TRBV6-2/TRBV6-3,-,-,TGTGCCAGCAGTTACATCCTTAACACCGGGGAGCTGTTTTTT,CASSYILNTGELFF
TRBJ2-7,TRBV5-1,few,-,TGCGCCAGCAGCGTGGACAATAGGGACCTCTACGAGCAGTACTTC,CASSVDNRDLYEQYF
TRBJ2-3,TRBV10-2,-,-,TGCGCCAGCACGGAGAGGCGCACAGATACGCAGTATTTT,CASTERRTDTQYF
TRBJ2-2,TRBV12-5,-,TRBD2,TGTGCTAGTGGTTGGACTAGCGGAGGGAACACCGGGGAGCTGTTTTTT,CASGWTSGGNTGELFF
TRBJ2-5,TRBV3-1,-,-,TGTGCCAGCAGCCAATCAGACGTGGAGACCCAGTACTTC,CASSQSDVETQYF
TRBJ2-7,TRBV5-1,many,TRBD2,TGCGCCAGCAGCCCAGGACTAGCGGGGGACTACGAGCAGTACTTC,CASSPGLAGDYEQYF
TRBJ2-5,TRBV6-1,few,TRBD2,TGTGCCAGCACCCATAGCGGGAGTGGTGAGACCCAGTACTTC,CASTHSGSGETQYF
TRBJ2-7,TRBV6-6,-,-,TGTGCCAGCAGCCCCGAGGGGGTCCACGAGCAGTACTTC,CASSPEGVHEQYF
TRBJ2-2,TRBV7-2,-,-,TGTGCCAGCAGCCCGAGGGTTGGGGGGGGCGGCACCGGGGAGCTGTTTTTT,CASSPRVGGGGTGELFF
TRBJ1-1,TRBV6-4,many,-,TGTGCCAGCAGTGTCTATCCTGAAGCTTTCTTT,CASSVYPEAFF
TRBJ2-5,TRBV5-1,few,-,TGCGCCAGCAGCTTTAGCGGAAAAGAGACCCAGTACTTC,CASSFSGKETQYF